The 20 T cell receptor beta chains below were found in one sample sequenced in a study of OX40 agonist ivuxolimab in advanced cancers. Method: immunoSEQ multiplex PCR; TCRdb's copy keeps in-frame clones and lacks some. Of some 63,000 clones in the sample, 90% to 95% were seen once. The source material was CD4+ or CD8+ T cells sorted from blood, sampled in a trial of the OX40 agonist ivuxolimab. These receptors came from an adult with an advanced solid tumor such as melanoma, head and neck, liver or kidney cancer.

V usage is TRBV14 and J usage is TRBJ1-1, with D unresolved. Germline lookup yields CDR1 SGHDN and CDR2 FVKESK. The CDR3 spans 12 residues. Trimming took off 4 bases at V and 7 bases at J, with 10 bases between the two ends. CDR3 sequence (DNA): TGTGCCAGCAGCCCCGGCGGGATTGAAGCTTTCTTT. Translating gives CASSPGGIEAFF. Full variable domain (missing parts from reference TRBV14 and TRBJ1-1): EAGVTQFPSHSVIEKGQTVTLRCDPISGHDNLYWYRRVMGKEIKFLLHFVKESKQDESGMPNNRFLAERTGGTYSTLKVQPAELEDSGVYFCASSPGGIEAFFGQGTRLTVV.

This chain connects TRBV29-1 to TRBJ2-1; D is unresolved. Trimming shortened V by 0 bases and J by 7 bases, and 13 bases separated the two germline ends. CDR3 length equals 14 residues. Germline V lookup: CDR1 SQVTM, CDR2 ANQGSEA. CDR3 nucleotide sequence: TGCAGCGTTGAAGAACTGGGGATGAGAAATGAGCAGTTCTTC. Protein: CSVEELGMRNEQFF.

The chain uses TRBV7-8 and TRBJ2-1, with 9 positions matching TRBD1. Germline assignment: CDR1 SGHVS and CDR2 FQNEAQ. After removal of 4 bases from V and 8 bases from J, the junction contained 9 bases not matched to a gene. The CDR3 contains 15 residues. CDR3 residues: CASSSRQGDLDEQFF. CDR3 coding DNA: TGTGCCAGCAGCTCCCGACAGGGGGACTTAGATGAGCAGTTCTTC.

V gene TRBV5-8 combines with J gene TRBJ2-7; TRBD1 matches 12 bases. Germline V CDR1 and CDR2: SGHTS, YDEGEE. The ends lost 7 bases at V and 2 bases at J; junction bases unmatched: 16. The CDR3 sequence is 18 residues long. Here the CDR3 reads CASQKGQGASGIPYEQYF. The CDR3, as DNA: TGTGCCAGCCAAAAGGGACAGGGGGCTAGCGGGATCCCCTACGAGCAGTACTTC. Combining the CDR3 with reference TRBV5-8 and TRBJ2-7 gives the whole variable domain EAGVTQSPTHLIKTRGQQATLRCSPISGHTSVYWYQQALGLGLQFLLWYDEGEERNRGNFPPRFSGRQFPNYSSELNVNALELEDSALYLCASQKGQGASGIPYEQYFGPGTRLTVT.

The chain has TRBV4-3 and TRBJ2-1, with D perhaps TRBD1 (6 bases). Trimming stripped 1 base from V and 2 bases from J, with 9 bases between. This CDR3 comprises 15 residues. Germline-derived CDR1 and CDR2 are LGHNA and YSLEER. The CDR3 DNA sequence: TGCGCCAGCAGCCAAGTCAGGGGCCCCTACAATGAGCAGTTCTTC. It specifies CASSQVRGPYNEQFF.

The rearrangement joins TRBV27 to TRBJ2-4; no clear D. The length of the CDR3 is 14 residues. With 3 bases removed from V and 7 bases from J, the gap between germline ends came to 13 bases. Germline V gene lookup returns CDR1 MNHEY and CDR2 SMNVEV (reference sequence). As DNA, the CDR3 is TGTGCCAGCAGTTTGGCGGACGGACGGAACATTCAGTACTTC. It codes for CASSLADGRNIQYF.

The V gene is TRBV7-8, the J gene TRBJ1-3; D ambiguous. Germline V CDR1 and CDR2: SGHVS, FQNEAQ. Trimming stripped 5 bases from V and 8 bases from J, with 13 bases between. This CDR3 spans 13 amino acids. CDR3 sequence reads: CASSKKGEHTIYF. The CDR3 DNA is TGTGCCAGCAGCAAGAAGGGAGAGCACACCATATATTTT.

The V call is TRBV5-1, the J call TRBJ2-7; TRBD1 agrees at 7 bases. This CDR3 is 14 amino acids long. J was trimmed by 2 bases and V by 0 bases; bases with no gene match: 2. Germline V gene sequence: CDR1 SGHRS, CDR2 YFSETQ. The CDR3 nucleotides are TGCGCCAGCAGCTTGGCCACAGGGGCCTACGAGCAGTACTTC. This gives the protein CASSLATGAYEQYF.

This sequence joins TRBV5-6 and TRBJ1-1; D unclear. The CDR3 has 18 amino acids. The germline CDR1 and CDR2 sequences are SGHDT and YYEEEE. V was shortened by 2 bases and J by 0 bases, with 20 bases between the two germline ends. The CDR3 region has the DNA TGTGCCAGCAGCTTAAGGGCCCTAAGTGGCCCCATGAACACTGAAGCTTTCTTT. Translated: CASSLRALSGPMNTEAFF.

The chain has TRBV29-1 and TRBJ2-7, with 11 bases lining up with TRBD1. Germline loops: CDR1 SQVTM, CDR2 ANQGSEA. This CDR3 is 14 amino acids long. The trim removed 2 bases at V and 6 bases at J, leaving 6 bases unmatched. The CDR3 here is CSVEQGTGGGEQYF. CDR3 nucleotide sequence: TGCAGCGTTGAACAGGGGACAGGGGGAGGCGAGCAGTACTTC.

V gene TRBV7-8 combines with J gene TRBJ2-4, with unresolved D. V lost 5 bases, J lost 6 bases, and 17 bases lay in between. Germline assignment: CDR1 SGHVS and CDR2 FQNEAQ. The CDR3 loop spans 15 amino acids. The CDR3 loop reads CASSAETPPGNIQYF. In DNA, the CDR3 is TGTGCCAGCAGCGCGGAGACACCCCCGGGAAACATTCAGTACTTC.

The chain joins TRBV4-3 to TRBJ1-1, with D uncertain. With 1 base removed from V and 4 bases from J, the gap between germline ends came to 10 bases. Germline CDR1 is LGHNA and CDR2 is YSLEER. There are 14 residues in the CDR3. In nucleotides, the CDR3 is TGCGCCAGCAGCCAAGGGTTGTGGGGCACTGAAGCTTTCTTT. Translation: CASSQGLWGTEAFF.

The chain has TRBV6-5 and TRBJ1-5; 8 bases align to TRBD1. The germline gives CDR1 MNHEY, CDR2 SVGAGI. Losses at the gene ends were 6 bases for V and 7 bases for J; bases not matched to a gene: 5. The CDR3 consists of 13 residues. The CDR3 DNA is TGTGCCAGCAGCCAGGGGGCGAGCCAGCCCCAGCATTTT. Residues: CASSQGASQPQHF.

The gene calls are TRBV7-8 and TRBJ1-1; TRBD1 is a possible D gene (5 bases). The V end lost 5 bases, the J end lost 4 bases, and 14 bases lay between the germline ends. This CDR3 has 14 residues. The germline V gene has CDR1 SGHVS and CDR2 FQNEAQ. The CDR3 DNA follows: TGTGCCAGCAGCCGAACCCGGGGGGGCACTGAAGCTTTCTTT. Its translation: CASSRTRGGTEAFF. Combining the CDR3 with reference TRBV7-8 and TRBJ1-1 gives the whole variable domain GAGVSQSPRYKVAKRGQDVALRCDPISGHVSLFWYQQALGQGPEFLTYFQNEAQLDKSGLPSDRFFAERPEGSVSTLKIQRTQQEDSAVYLCASSRTRGGTEAFFGQGTRLTVV.

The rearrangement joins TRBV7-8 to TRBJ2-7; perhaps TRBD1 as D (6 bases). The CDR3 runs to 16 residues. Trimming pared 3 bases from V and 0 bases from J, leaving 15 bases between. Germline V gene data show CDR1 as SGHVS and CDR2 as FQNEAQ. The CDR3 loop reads CASSFTDRSPSYEQYF. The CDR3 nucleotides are TGTGCCAGCAGCTTCACAGACAGGTCCCCCTCCTACGAGCAGTACTTC.

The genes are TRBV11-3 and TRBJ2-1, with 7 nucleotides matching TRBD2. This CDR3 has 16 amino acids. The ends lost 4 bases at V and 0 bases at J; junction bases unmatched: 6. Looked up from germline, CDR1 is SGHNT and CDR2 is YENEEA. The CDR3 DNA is TGTGCCAGCAGCTACGAGACGGGAGGCTCCTACAATGAGCAGTTCTTC. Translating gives CASSYETGGSYNEQFF.

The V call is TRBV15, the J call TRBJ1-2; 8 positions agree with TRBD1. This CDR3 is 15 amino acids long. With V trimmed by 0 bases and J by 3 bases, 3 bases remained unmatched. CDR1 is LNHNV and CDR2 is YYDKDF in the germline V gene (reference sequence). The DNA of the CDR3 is TGTGCCACCAGCAGAGATGCAGGGGGCGACTATGGCTACACCTTC. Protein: CATSRDAGGDYGYTF.

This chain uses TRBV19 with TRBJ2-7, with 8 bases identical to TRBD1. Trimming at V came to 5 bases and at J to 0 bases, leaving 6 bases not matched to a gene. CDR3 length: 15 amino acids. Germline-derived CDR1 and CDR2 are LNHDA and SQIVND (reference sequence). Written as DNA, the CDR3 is TGTGCCAGTAGTCAATTCGGGACAGGCTCCTACGAGCAGTACTTC. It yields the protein CASSQFGTGSYEQYF.

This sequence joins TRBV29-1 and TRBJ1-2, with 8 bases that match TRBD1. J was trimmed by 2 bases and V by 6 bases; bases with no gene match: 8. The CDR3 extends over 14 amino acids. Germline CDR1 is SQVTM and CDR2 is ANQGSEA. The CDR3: CSVLRDRKNYGYTF. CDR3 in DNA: TGCAGCGTGCTTCGGGACAGGAAGAACTATGGCTACACCTTC.

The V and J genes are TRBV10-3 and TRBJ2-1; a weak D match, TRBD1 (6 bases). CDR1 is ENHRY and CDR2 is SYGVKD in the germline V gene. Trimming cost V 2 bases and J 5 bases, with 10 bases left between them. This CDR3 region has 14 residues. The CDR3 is CAISEVAGDNEQFF. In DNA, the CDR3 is TGTGCCATCAGTGAGGTCGCAGGGGACAATGAGCAGTTCTTC.